What follows describes a single T cell receptor beta chain. This entry is derived from a study of blood T cell repertoires in COVID-19. Study as a whole: The origin of the acute and convalescent COVID-19 samples was the United States, Italy and Spain. Sources were T cells, B-cell-depleted T cells, or PBMCs; the material itself was cDNA or gDNA.

With V trimmed by 7 bases and J by 3 bases, 5 bases remained unmatched. This CDR3 spans 13 amino acids. Per the germline V gene, CDR1 is MDHEN and CDR2 is SYDVKM. Original methodology: Reference gene primer amplification gave nucleated cell count estimates. Sequenced by immunoSEQ multiplex PCR; TCRdb stores in-frame clones only, minus some. That table gives V, J and clone size, and the DNA gave D and trimming. The sample yields 130,000 to 150,000 clones, approximately 87% seen once. The TCR originated in a woman aged 45 to 65 with active or convalescent COVID-19. The chain joins TRBV28 to TRBJ2-7; 8 nucleotides line up with TRBD2. The sequenced sample was peripheral blood. CDR3 nucleotide sequence: TGTGCCAGCAACCCTGGGACTAGCTACGAGCAGTACTTC. Its translation: CASNPGTSYEQYF. Combining the CDR3 with reference TRBV28 and TRBJ2-7 gives the whole variable domain DVKVTQSSRYLVKRTGEKVFLECVQDMDHENMFWYRQDPGLGLRLIYFSYDVKMKEKGDIPEGYSVSREKKERFSLILESASTNQTSMYLCASNPGTSYEQYFGPGTRLTVT.